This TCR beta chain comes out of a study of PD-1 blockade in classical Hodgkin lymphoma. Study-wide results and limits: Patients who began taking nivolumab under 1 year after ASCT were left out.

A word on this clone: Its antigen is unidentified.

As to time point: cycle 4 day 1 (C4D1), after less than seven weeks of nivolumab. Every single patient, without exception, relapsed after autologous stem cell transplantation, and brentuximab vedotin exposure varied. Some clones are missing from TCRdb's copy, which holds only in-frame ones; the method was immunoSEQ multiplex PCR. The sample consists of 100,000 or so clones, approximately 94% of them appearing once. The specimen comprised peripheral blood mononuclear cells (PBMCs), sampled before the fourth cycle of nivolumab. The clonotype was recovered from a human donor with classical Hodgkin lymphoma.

The CDR3 loop reads CASSPEEVHYEQYF. CDR3 nucleotides: TGTGCCAGCAGCCCAGAGGAAGTGCACTACGAGCAGTACTTC. The V gene is TRBV7-8, the J gene TRBJ2-7; D unclear. Germline loops: CDR1 SGHVS, CDR2 FQNEAQ. The V end lost 5 bases, the J end lost 3 bases, and 14 bases lay between the germline ends. The CDR3 loop spans 14 amino acids.